The clone carrying this T cell receptor beta chain has only a few counts. TCRdb reanalysed the RT-PCR reads using MiXCR and keeps one entry per CDR3 protein. The table shows 550,000 to 750,000 distinct CDR3 sequences, with approximately 15% occurring only once. V was trimmed by 0 bases and J by 1 base, leaving 9 bases between them. This CDR3 has 14 amino acids. CDR1 and CDR2 (germline): GTSNPN, SVGIG (reference sequence). This receptor was obtained from a female donor in good health, serving as a healthy control. The specimen sequenced was memory CD4+ T cells from blood. The V gene is TRBV30, the J gene TRBJ1-2; no clear D gene. The CDR3: CAWSVSDYNYGYTF. DNA for the CDR3: TGTGCCTGGAGTGTTTCGGACTATAACTATGGCTACACCTTC.